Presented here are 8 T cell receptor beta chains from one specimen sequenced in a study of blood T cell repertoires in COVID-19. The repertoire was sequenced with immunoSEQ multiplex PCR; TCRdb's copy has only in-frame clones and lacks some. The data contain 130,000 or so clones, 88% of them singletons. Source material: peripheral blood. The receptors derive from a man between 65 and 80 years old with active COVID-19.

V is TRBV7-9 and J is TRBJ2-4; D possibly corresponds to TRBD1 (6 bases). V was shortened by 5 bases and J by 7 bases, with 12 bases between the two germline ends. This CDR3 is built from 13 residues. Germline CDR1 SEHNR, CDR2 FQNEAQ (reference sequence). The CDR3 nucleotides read TGTGCCAGCAGCATGGACAGAGAGAACATTCAGTACTTC. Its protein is CASSMDRENIQYF.

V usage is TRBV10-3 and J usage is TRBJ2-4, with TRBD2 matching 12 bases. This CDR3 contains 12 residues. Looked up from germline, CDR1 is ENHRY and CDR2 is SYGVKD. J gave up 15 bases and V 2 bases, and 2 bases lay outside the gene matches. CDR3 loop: CAISEGLAGRYF. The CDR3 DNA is TGTGCCATCAGTGAGGGACTAGCGGGAAGGTACTTC.

CDR3 nucleotide sequence: TGTGCCAGCAGCCAGCTGGGGCTAGCGGACTACGAGCAGTACTTC. Encoded protein: CASSQLGLADYEQYF. The chain recombines TRBV11-2 with TRBJ2-7, with 7 bases aligning to TRBD2. The CDR3 is made up of 15 amino acids. CDR1 is SGHAT and CDR2 is FQNNGV in the germline V gene. V lost 5 bases and J lost 3; bases outside the gene matches: 10.

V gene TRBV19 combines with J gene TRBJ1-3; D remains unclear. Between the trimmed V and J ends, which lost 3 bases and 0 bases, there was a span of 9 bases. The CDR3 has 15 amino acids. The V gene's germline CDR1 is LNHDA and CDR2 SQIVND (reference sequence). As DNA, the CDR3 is TGTGCCAGTAGTATGTCATGGAGCTCTGGAAACACCATATATTTT. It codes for CASSMSWSSGNTIYF.

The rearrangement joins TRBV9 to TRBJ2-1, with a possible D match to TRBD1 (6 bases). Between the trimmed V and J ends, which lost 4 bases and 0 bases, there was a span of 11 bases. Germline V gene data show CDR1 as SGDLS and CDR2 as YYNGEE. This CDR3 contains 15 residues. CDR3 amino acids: CASSPGQNSYNEQFF. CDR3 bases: TGTGCCAGCAGCCCCGGACAGAACTCCTACAATGAGCAGTTCTTC.

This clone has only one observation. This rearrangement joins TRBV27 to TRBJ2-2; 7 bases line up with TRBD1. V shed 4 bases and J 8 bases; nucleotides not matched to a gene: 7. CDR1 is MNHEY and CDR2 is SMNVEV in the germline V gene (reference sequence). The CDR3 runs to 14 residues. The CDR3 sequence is CASSWDRAGGELFF. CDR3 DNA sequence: TGTGCCAGCAGTTGGGACAGAGCCGGTGGGGAGCTGTTTTTT.

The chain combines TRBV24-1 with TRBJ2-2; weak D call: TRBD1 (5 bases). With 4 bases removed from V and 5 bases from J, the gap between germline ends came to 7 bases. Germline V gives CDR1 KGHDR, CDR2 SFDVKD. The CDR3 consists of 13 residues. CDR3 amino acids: CATSDTGTGELFF. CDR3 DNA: TGTGCCACCAGTGACACAGGAACCGGGGAGCTGTTTTTT.

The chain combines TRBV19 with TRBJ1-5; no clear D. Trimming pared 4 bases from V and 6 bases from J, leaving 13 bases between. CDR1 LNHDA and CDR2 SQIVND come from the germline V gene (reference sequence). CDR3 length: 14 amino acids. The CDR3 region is CASSTAGSPQPQHF. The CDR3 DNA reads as TGTGCCAGTAGTACAGCGGGGTCCCCTCAGCCCCAGCATTTT.